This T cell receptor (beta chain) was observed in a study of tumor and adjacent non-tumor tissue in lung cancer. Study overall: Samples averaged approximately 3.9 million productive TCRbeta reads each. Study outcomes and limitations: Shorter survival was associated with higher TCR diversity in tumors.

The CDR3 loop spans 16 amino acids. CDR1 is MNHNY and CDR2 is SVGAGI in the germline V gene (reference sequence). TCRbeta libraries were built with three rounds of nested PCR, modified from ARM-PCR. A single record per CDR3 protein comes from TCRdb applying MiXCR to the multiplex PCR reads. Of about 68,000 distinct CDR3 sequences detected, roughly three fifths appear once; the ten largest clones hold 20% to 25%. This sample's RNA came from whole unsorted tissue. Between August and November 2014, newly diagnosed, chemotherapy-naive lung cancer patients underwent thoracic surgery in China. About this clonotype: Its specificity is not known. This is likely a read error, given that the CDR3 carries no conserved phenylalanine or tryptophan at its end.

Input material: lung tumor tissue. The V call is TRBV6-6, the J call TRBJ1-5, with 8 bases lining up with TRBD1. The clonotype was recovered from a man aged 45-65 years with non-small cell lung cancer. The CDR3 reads CASSHDRGQGNRPQHL. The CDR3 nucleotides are TGTGCCAGCAGTCATGACAGGGGACAAGGCAATCGGCCCCAGCATCTT.